One and the same sample provided the 5 T cell receptor beta chains below, sequenced in a study of human T cells and chemical hapten exposure. TCRdb used MiXCR to reprocess the RACE reads, holding one entry per CDR3 protein. This table has around 120,000 distinct CDR3 sequences, approximately 10% appearing once. The time point: patch test 1, 2 weeks after DPC sensitization. This sample's treatment: therapeutic diphenylcyclopropenone sensitization with weekly scalp DPC. The input for sequencing was whole blood, taken in connection with sensitization to the hapten diphenylcyclopropenone (DPC). These receptors were collected from a woman aged 40 to 49 with alopecia areata. Some clones in this sample may be carry-over from other donors' samples.

This clonotype was found a few times. V and J are TRBV2 and TRBJ2-1, with 8 nucleotides matching TRBD2. The CDR3 has 15 amino acids. Looked up from germline, CDR1 is SNHLY and CDR2 is FYNNEI. V was clipped by 8 bases and J by 5 bases; unmatched bases: 11. In DNA, the CDR3 is TGTGCCAGCTCGGGGGGGGTCATCGTCGACAATGAGCAGTTCTTC. Amino acid sequence: CASSGGVIVDNEQFF.

This clonotype has ten or more counts. The V call is TRBV27, the J call TRBJ1-3; D is possibly TRBD1 (5 bases). The length of the CDR3 is 17 residues. Germline V gene lookup returns CDR1 MNHEY and CDR2 SMNVEV (reference sequence). V was trimmed by 6 bases and J by 0 bases, leaving 18 bases between them. The CDR3 nucleotides are TGTGCCAGCAGCTCCTGGGGGGGACGGAACTCTGGAAACACCATATATTTT. It codes for CASSSWGGRNSGNTIYF.

This chain uses TRBV9 with TRBJ2-4, with 12 nucleotides matching TRBD2. V lost 3 bases and J lost 2; bases outside the gene matches: 6. CDR1 SGDLS and CDR2 YYNGEE come from the germline V gene. There are 17 residues in the CDR3. The CDR3 DNA sequence: TGTGCCAGCAGCGCCCTAGCGGGGGGGCCGTCCAAAAACATTCAGTACTTC. Protein product: CASSALAGGPSKNIQYF.

There are many counts of this clonotype. The chain couples TRBV25-1 to TRBJ2-3; a possible D gene is TRBD1 (6 bases). The V gene's germline CDR1 is MGHDK and CDR2 SYGVNS. This CDR3 has 17 amino acids. The germline V and J ends were trimmed by 2 bases and 4 bases, with 19 bases remaining between them. The CDR3 region has the DNA TGTGCCAGCAGTGAAGAAGGCAGGGGTAAAGAGGCAGATACGCAGTATTTT. Its protein product is CASSEEGRGKEADTQYF.

This chain uses TRBV7-9 with TRBJ1-1; TRBD1 matches at 8 bases. Germline V lookup: CDR1 SEHNR, CDR2 FQNEAQ (reference sequence). V shed 5 bases and J 0 bases; nucleotides not matched to a gene: 17. This CDR3 contains 19 residues. The CDR3 is CASSQVDQSRDRLNTEAFF. The CDR3 DNA reads as TGTGCCAGCAGCCAAGTCGATCAATCCCGGGACAGGCTGAACACTGAAGCTTTCTTT. Combining the CDR3 with reference TRBV7-9 and TRBJ1-1 gives the whole variable domain DTGVSQNPRHKITKRGQNVTFRCDPISEHNRLYWYRQTLGQGPEFLTYFQNEAQLEKSRLLSDRFSAERPKGSFSTLEIQRTEQGDSAMYLCASSQVDQSRDRLNTEAFFGQGTRLTVV.